Listed below are T cell receptor beta chains from one sample, sequenced in a study of blood T cell repertoires in COVID-19. Assay: immunoSEQ multiplex PCR; the TCRdb copy retains only in-frame clones and omits some. The top ten hold roughly 2.3% of the sample, which has roughly 220,000 clones, 84% seen once. Sequenced: peripheral blood. Receptors were obtained from a woman in her sixties or seventies with acute or convalescent COVID-19. CDR3s include the opening cysteine and the closing phenylalanine or tryptophan. D genes are given only for firm matches. Clone size, where shown, is once, few, many, or a class for clones that have expanded.

v_call	cdr3_length	j_call	d_call	clone_size	cdr3_nt	cdr3_aa
TRBV3-1/TRBV3-2	14	TRBJ1-2	TRBD1	NA	TGTGCCAGCAGTCCGGGACAGGGGGCGCGAGGCTACACCTTC	CASSPGQGARGYTF
TRBV6-5	14	TRBJ1-1	TRBD1	once	TGTGCCAGCAGTCGGGACAGGAGGAACACTGAAGCTTTCTTT	CASSRDRRNTEAFF
TRBV29-1	14	TRBJ1-4	TRBD1	NA	TGCAGCGTGCGATCCGGGACAGGCGGCGAAAAACTGTTTTTT	CSVRSGTGGEKLFF
TRBV28	14	TRBJ1-3	NA	NA	TGTGCCAGCAGTTCCCCCCACTCTGGAAACACCATATATTTT	CASSSPHSGNTIYF
TRBV5-4	15	TRBJ1-2	TRBD1	once	TGTGCCAGCAGGTCAAGGGACAGGGGGCCGTCTGGCTACACCTTC	CASRSRDRGPSGYTF
TRBV6-6	13	TRBJ2-7	NA	few	TGTGCCAGCAGGTATCAGGGGAAGGAGCGTTGTAACTTC	CASRYQGKERCNF
TRBV27	15	TRBJ2-2	NA	NA	TGTGCCAGCAGTTTGTGGGACAATAGACCCGGGGAGCTGTTTTTT	CASSLWDNRPGELFF
TRBV19	15	TRBJ1-3	NA	NA	TGTGCCAGTAGACAAGCTGCCGGGTCTGGAAACACCATATATTTT	CASRQAAGSGNTIYF
TRBV4-3	13	TRBJ1-1	NA	NA	TGCGCCAGCAGCCAAACAGGGAACACTGAAGCTTTCTTT	CASSQTGNTEAFF
TRBV7-9	14	TRBJ1-6	NA	NA	TGTGCCAGCAGCTTAACAGGGTATAATTCACCCCTCCACTTT	CASSLTGYNSPLHF
TRBV7-8	14	TRBJ2-3	NA	NA	TGTGCCAGCAGCTTAGTGGCGGGGCGAGATACGCAGTATTTT	CASSLVAGRDTQYF
TRBV15	15	TRBJ2-4	NA	NA	TGTGCCACCAGCAGAGACTACCCCTCCAAAAACATTCAGTACTTC	CATSRDYPSKNIQYF
TRBV10-2	15	TRBJ1-6	TRBD1	NA	TGCGCCAGCAGCCGACAGGGCGATTCCGGATCACCCCTCCACTTT	CASSRQGDSGSPLHF
TRBV15	15	TRBJ2-1	TRBD1	NA	TGTGCCACCAGCAGATCCGACAGGGTTAGAGATGAGCAGTTCTTC	CATSRSDRVRDEQFF
TRBV12-3/TRBV12-4	13	TRBJ1-2	TRBD1	once	TGTGCCAGCAGTCGGGACAGCTTCTATGGCTACACCTTC	CASSRDSFYGYTF
TRBV7-2	11	TRBJ2-1	NA	NA	TGTGCCAGCAGCTTAGTTCGTGAGCAGTTCTTC	CASSLVREQFF
TRBV19	15	TRBJ1-5	TRBD1	NA	TGTGCCAGTACCCGACAGGGGATTAGCAATCAGCCCCAGCATTTT	CASTRQGISNQPQHF
TRBV27	11	TRBJ1-3	NA	NA	TGTGCCAGCAGTTTCGGTATCCTCATATATTTT	CASSFGILIYF
TRBV19	14	TRBJ1-1	NA	NA	TGTGCCGCGAGATTGGACCCGGGGAGCACTGAAGCTTTCTTT	CAARLDPGSTEAFF